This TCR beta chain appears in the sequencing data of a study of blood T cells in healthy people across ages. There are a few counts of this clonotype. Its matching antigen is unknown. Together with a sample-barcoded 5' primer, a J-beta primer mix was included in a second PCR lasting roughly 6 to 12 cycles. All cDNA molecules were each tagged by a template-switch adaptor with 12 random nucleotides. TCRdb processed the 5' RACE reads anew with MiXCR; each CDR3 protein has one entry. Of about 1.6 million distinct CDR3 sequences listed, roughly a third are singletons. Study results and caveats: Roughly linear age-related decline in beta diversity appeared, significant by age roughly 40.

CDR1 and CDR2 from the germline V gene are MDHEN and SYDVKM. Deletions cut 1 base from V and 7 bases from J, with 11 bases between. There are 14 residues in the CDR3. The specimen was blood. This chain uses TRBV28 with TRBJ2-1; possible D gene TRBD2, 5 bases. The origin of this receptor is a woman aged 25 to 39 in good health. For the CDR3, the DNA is TGTGCCAGCAGTTTATCATTCTCGGGGAATGAGCAGTTCTTC. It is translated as CASSLSFSGNEQFF.